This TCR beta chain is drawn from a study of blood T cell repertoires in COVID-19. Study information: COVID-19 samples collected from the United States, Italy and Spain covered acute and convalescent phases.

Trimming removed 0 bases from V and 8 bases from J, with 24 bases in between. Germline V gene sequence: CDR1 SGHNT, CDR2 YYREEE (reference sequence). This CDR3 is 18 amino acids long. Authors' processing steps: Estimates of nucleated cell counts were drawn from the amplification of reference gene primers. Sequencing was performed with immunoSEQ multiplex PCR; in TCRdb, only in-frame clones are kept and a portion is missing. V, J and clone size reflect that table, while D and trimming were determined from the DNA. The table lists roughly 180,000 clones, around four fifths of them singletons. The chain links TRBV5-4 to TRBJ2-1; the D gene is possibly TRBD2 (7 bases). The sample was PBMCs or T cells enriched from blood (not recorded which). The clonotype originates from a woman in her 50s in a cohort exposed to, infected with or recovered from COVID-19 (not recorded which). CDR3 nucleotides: TGTGCCAGCAGCTTGGGCGCGGAGTGGGTTGGGGGGGCGCATGAGCAGTTCTTC. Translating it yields CASSLGAEWVGGAHEQFF.